One and the same sample provided the 30 T cell receptor beta chains below, sequenced in a study of CD8 T cells in Susac syndrome. RNA amounts of roughly 0.45 to 1 ug underwent reverse transcription with random hexamers. TCRdb re-called the immunoSEQ multiplex PCR reads through MiXCR, storing one row per CDR3 protein. In the table there are tens of thousands of distinct CDR3 sequences, around 94% of which are singletons. The sequencing sample was made of CD8+ T cells from PBMCs. All receptors come from a human donor in good health.

The chain uses TRBV12-3 or TRBV12-4 and TRBJ1-2, with D possibly matching TRBD1 (5 bases). The ends were cut back, 6 bases at V and 6 bases at J, with 17 bases in the middle. CDR3 size: 14 residues. The CDR3 region has the DNA TGTGCCAGCAGCCCCTTAAGAGGGGATCATGGCTACACCTTC. It yields the protein CASSPLRGDHGYTF.

The chain combines TRBV27 with TRBJ1-5; possibly TRBD1 for D (5 bases). Trimming shortened V by 0 bases and J by 0 bases, and 6 bases separated the two germline ends. This CDR3 has 15 residues. Per the germline V gene, CDR1 is MNHEY and CDR2 is SMNVEV (reference sequence). The CDR3 region has the DNA TGTGCCAGCAGTTTATCAGGGGATAGCAATCAGCCCCAGCATTTT. Its translation is CASSLSGDSNQPQHF.

This chain connects TRBV7-6 to TRBJ2-1, with TRBD2 identical over 7 bases. The V and J ends lost 0 bases and 8 bases, in that order; junction bases with no gene match: 4. There are 14 residues in the CDR3. Germline V CDR1 and CDR2: SGHVS, FNYEAQ. CDR3 DNA: TGTGCCAGCAGCTTAGCGGGAGGGAGCCATGAGCAGTTCTTC. Amino acids: CASSLAGGSHEQFF.

The chain has TRBV7-6 and TRBJ1-1; no firm D call. From germline, CDR1 is SGHVS and CDR2 FNYEAQ. This CDR3 has 15 amino acids. V shed 1 base and J shed 7 bases, with 16 bases lying between them. The DNA of the CDR3 is TGTGCCAGCAGCTTAGAGGCAGTCCCCTCTCTTGAAGCTTTCTTT. Translation gives CASSLEAVPSLEAFF. The complete variable domain, with remaining parts taken from reference TRBV7-6 and TRBJ1-1, reads GAGVSQSPRYKVTKRGQDVALRCDPISGHVSLYWYRQALGQGPEFLTYFNYEAQQDKSGLPNDRFSAERPEGSISTLTIQRTEQRDSAMYRCASSLEAVPSLEAFFGQGTRLTVV.

The CDR3 nucleotides are TGCGCCAGCAGCCAAGACGCGGCAGCTAATCAGCCCCAGCATTTT. Its protein is CASSQDAAANQPQHF. The chain carries TRBV4-1 and TRBJ1-5, with D hard to call. The germline CDR1 and CDR2 sequences are MGHRA and YSYEKL. The V gene lost 0 bases and the J gene lost 4 bases, with 10 bases spanning the gap. CDR3 length: 15 amino acids.

This chain uses TRBV6-5 with TRBJ1-2, with a possible D match to TRBD1 (5 bases). The CDR3 length is 16 residues. Germline V CDR1 and CDR2: MNHEY, SVGAGI. V was shortened by 2 bases and J by 0 bases, with 13 bases between the two germline ends. The CDR3 spells CASSYLRQDTNYGYTF. In DNA, the CDR3 is TGTGCCAGCAGTTACCTTCGTCAGGACACTAACTATGGCTACACCTTC.

The genes are TRBV6-6 and TRBJ2-4; 11 nucleotides align to TRBD2. Germline CDR1 reads MNHNY; CDR2 reads SVGAGI (reference sequence). The CDR3 has 15 residues. Unmatched junction bases numbered 5, after V lost 6 bases and J lost 4 bases. CDR3 residues: CASSEVAGGKNIQYF. The CDR3 bases are TGTGCCAGCAGCGAGGTAGCGGGAGGGAAAAACATTCAGTACTTC.

V usage is TRBV12-3 or TRBV12-4 and J usage is TRBJ2-7; no reliable D call. Trimming took 11 bases from V and 2 from J, leaving 10 bases between them. This CDR3 has 11 residues. The CDR3 spells CAAGSTYEQYF. In DNA, the CDR3 is TGTGCCGCAGGCTCTACCTACGAGCAGTACTTC.

The V and J genes are TRBV9 and TRBJ2-7, with D tentatively TRBD1 (5 bases). The CDR3 runs 14 residues. Per germline, CDR1 SGDLS and CDR2 YYNGEE. V lost 0 bases to trimming and J lost 0 bases, with 7 bases between them. CDR3 sequence: CASSVDRHSYEQYF. CDR3 coding DNA: TGTGCCAGCAGCGTAGACAGGCACTCCTACGAGCAGTACTTC.

J is TRBJ1-2 and V is TRBV24-1; TRBD1 is a possible D gene (6 bases). Trimming cost V 5 bases and J 5 bases, with 11 bases left between them. The CDR3 sequence is 13 residues long. Germline values: CDR1 KGHDR, CDR2 SFDVKD. This chain's CDR3 is CATSAGGGYGYTF. The DNA of the CDR3 is TGTGCCACCAGTGCAGGAGGGGGGTATGGCTACACCTTC.

The gene calls are TRBV5-1 and TRBJ1-4, with 10 bases that match TRBD1. Unmatched junction bases numbered 8, after V lost 3 bases and J lost 6 bases. This CDR3 has 16 amino acids. Germline V gives CDR1 SGHRS, CDR2 YFSETQ. Here the CDR3 reads CASSSGQGRPHEKLFF. The CDR3 nucleotides are TGCGCCAGCAGCTCGGGACAGGGGAGGCCTCATGAAAAACTGTTTTTT.

The chain recombines TRBV9 with TRBJ1-2; D ambiguous. With 0 bases removed from V and 8 bases from J, the gap between germline ends came to 14 bases. The CDR3 spans 14 residues. Germline CDR1 SGDLS, CDR2 YYNGEE. CDR3: CASSVGDIESGYTF. Written as DNA, the CDR3 is TGTGCCAGCAGCGTAGGAGATATTGAGTCCGGCTACACCTTC. The whole variable domain, remainder taken from reference TRBV9 and TRBJ1-2, is DSGVTQTPKHLITATGQRVTLRCSPRSGDLSVYWYQQSLDQGLQFLIQYYNGEERAKGNILERFSAQQFPDLHSELNLSSLELGDSALYFCASSVGDIESGYTFGSGTRLTVV.

V gene TRBV2 combines with J gene TRBJ1-2, with D perhaps matching TRBD1 (5 bases). V lost 1 base, J lost 5 bases, and 14 bases lay in between. The CDR3 covers 15 residues. Germline V gives CDR1 SNHLY, CDR2 FYNNEI. The CDR3 DNA reads as TGTGCCAGCAGTGAAGAGGGGCAGGGTGGATATGGCTACACCTTC. It yields the protein CASSEEGQGGYGYTF.

V is TRBV29-1 and J is TRBJ2-5, with D maybe TRBD1 (6 bases). This CDR3 comprises 14 residues. Germline CDR1 reads SQVTM; CDR2 reads ANQGSEA. Trimming pared 5 bases from V and 2 bases from J, leaving 15 bases between. Written as DNA, the CDR3 is TGCAGCGTTTCCGGGACACAAAAACAAGAGACCCAGTACTTC. As protein: CSVSGTQKQETQYF.

The gene calls are TRBV7-2 and TRBJ2-7, with D tentatively TRBD1 (5 bases). Germline lookup yields CDR1 SGHTA and CDR2 FQGNSA. The CDR3 spans 14 residues. Trimming took off 2 bases at V and 4 bases at J, with 12 bases between the two ends. The CDR3 region is CASSLNPQGYEQYF. The CDR3 region has the DNA TGTGCCAGCAGCTTAAACCCCCAGGGATACGAGCAGTACTTC.

The chain carries TRBV4-1 and TRBJ2-2; D is possibly TRBD2 (6 bases). The V and J ends lost 1 base and 4 bases respectively, with 10 bases between them. The CDR3 extends over 15 amino acids. Germline V gene sequence: CDR1 MGHRA, CDR2 YSYEKL. The CDR3 region has the DNA TGCGCCAGCAGCCAAGCGCAGGGACTCACCGGGGAGCTGTTTTTT. Its protein is CASSQAQGLTGELFF.

V is TRBV27 and J is TRBJ2-1; either TRBD1 or TRBD2 may supply D (6 bases each). Per germline, CDR1 MNHEY and CDR2 SMNVEV (reference sequence). The CDR3 loop spans 14 amino acids. The germline V and J ends were trimmed by 5 bases and 6 bases, with 14 bases remaining between them. The DNA for the CDR3 is TGTGCCAGCAGTAGAAATAAGGGGGGCAATGAGCAGTTCTTC. This translates into CASSRNKGGNEQFF.

The rearrangement links TRBV27 to TRBJ2-7, with D unresolved. Trimming stripped 3 bases from V and 3 bases from J, with 27 bases between. The CDR3 is 19 residues long. CDR1 is MNHEY and CDR2 is SMNVEV in the germline V gene (reference sequence). The CDR3 region is CASSLPLPPTSLTDYEQYV. The CDR3 region has the DNA TGTGCCAGCAGTTTGCCCCTCCCCCCCACTTCACTTACTGACTACGAGCAGTACGTC.

This rearrangement joins TRBV27 to TRBJ2-3, with D tentatively TRBD1 or TRBD2 (7 bases each). CDR3 length: 14 amino acids. V was shortened by 5 bases and J by 5 bases, with 14 bases between the two germline ends. CDR1 and CDR2 from the germline V gene are MNHEY and SMNVEV (reference sequence). CDR3 nucleotides: TGTGCCAGCAGTCCAGGGGGAGGGCAAGATACGCAGTATTTT. This sequence encodes CASSPGGGQDTQYF.

This sequence joins TRBV18 and TRBJ1-1; D gene uncertain. The CDR3 sequence is 17 residues long. Trimming shortened V by 3 bases and J by 1 base, and 18 bases separated the two germline ends. Germline CDR1 is KGHSH and CDR2 is LQKENI. CDR3 in DNA: TGTGCCAGCTCACCGATCTGGGAGGGTCAAGGGAACACTGAAGCTTTCTTT. It yields the protein CASSPIWEGQGNTEAFF.

The rearrangement links TRBV12-3 or TRBV12-4 to TRBJ1-1; tentative D call: TRBD1 (5 bases). This CDR3 comprises 12 residues. The V and J ends lost 4 bases and 6 bases respectively, with 9 bases between them. This CDR3 is CASSSGTPEAFF. In nucleotides, the CDR3 is TGTGCCAGCAGTTCTGGGACCCCTGAAGCTTTCTTT.

V gene TRBV12-3 or TRBV12-4 combines with J gene TRBJ2-7, with a weak D call TRBD1 (6 bases). The CDR3 extends over 14 amino acids. Deletions cut 0 bases from V and 0 bases from J, with 6 bases between. The CDR3 bases are TGTGCCAGCAGTTTAGCGGACAGCTCCTACGAGCAGTACTTC. Translating it yields CASSLADSSYEQYF.

The V call is TRBV7-2, the J call TRBJ1-2, with 10 positions matching TRBD1. Germline CDR1 reads SGHTA; CDR2 reads FQGNSA. The CDR3 sequence is 15 residues long. J lost 6 bases, V lost 6 bases, and 10 bases had no gene match. CDR3 in amino acids: CASRHETGGVDGYTF. In DNA form, the CDR3 reads TGTGCCAGCAGACATGAGACAGGGGGCGTTGATGGCTACACCTTC.

V is TRBV12-3 or TRBV12-4 and J is TRBJ1-5, with TRBD1 matching over 9 bases. Germline trimming cut 5 bases from V and 5 bases from J; bases unmatched to any gene: 10. The CDR3 extends over 16 amino acids. The CDR3 here is CASSPPGQGRDQPQHF. The CDR3 DNA sequence: TGTGCCAGCAGTCCGCCGGGACAGGGCCGGGATCAGCCCCAGCATTTT.

The J gene is TRBJ1-4, the V gene TRBV7-9; D unresolved. CDR1 SEHNR and CDR2 FQNEAQ come from the germline V gene (reference sequence). There are 17 residues in the CDR3. V gave up 2 bases and J gave up 6 bases, with 19 bases separating them. CDR3 sequence: CASSLTTVPPGDEKLFF. The DNA for the CDR3 is TGTGCCAGCAGCTTAACAACCGTGCCCCCGGGTGATGAAAAACTGTTTTTT.

The chain links TRBV20-1 to TRBJ2-5; 9 nucleotides match TRBD2. Germline loops: CDR1 DFQATT, CDR2 SNEGSKA (reference sequence). The V and J ends lost 1 base and 1 base, in that order; junction bases with no gene match: 10. The length of the CDR3 is 17 residues. CDR3 nucleotide sequence: TGCAGTGCTAGAGGGCGGGAGGGCCGACTCATCCAAGAGACCCAGTACTTC. Protein sequence: CSARGREGRLIQETQYF.

This chain joins TRBV7-9 and TRBJ2-5, with no clear D. Between the trimmed V and J ends, which lost 3 bases and 3 bases, there was a span of 5 bases. The CDR3 is made up of 12 amino acids. Germline V CDR1 and CDR2: SEHNR, FQNEAQ (reference sequence). The CDR3, as DNA: TGTGCCAGCAGCTTCTGGGAAGAGACCCAGTACTTC. Translated, it gives CASSFWEETQYF.

The chain links TRBV24-1 to TRBJ2-1; 11 bases agree with TRBD2. Germline assignment: CDR1 KGHDR and CDR2 SFDVKD. V shed 6 bases and J 4 bases; nucleotides not matched to a gene: 1. CDR3 length: 14 amino acids. This CDR3 is CATSPSGGYNEQFF. The DNA for the CDR3 is TGTGCCACCAGTCCTAGCGGGGGGTACAATGAGCAGTTCTTC.

The chain combines TRBV15 with TRBJ2-1; 14 nucleotides align to TRBD2. Germline V lookup: CDR1 LNHNV, CDR2 YYDKDF (reference sequence). Losses at the gene ends were 2 bases for V and 5 bases for J; bases not matched to a gene: 8. The CDR3 runs to 18 residues. CDR3 region: CATSRLGLAGALDNEQFF. As DNA, the CDR3 is TGTGCCACCAGCAGATTGGGACTAGCGGGAGCTTTGGACAATGAGCAGTTCTTC.

The V gene is TRBV29-1, the J gene TRBJ1-1; 7 bases agree with TRBD1. The CDR3 runs 13 residues. The V gene end was trimmed by 4 bases and the J gene end by 4 bases; junction bases not matched to a gene: 6. Germline-derived CDR1 and CDR2 are SQVTM and ANQGSEA. The chain's CDR3 is CSVVLRTGTEAFF. The CDR3 nucleotides read TGCAGCGTTGTATTGCGGACAGGCACTGAAGCTTTCTTT.